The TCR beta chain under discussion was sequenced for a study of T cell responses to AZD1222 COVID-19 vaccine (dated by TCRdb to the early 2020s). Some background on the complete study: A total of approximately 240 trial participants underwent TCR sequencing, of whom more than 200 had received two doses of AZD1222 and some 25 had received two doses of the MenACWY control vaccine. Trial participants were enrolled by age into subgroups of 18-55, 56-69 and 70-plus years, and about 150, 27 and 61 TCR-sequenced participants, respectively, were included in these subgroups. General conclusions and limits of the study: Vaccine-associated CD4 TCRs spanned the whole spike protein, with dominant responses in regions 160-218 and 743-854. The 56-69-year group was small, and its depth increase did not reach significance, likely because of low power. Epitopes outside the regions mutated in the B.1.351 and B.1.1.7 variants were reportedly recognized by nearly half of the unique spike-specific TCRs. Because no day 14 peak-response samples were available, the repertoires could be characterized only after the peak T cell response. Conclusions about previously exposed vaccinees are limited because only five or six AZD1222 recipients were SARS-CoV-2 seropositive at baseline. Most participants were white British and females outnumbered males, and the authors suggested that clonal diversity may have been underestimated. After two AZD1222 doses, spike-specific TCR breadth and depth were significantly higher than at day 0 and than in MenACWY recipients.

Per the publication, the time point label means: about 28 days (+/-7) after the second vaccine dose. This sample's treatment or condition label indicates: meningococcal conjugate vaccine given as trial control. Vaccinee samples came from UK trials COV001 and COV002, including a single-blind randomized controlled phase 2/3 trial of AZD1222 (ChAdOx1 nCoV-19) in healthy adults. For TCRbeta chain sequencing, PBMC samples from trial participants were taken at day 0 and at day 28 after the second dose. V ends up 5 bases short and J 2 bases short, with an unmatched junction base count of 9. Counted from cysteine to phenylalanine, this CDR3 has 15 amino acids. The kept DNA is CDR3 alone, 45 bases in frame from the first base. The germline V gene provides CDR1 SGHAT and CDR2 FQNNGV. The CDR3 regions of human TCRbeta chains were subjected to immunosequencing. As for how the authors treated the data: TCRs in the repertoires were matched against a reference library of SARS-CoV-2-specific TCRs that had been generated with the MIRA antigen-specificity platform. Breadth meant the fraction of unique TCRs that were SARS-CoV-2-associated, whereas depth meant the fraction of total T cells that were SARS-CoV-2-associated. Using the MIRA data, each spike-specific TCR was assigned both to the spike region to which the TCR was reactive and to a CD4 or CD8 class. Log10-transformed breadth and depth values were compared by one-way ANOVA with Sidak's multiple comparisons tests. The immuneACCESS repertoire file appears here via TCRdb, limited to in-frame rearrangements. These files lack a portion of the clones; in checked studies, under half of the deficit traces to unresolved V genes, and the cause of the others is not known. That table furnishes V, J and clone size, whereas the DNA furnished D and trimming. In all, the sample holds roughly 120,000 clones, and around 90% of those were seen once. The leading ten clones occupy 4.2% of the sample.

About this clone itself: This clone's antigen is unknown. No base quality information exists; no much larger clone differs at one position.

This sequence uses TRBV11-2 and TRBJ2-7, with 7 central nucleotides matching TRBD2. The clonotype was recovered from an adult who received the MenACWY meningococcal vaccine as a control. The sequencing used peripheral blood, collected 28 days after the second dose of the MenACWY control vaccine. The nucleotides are TGTGCCAGCAGCCAAATCATAGCGGGTGCCTACGAGCAGTACTTC. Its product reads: CASSQIIAGAYEQYF.